These 4 T cell receptor beta chains were all obtained from the same sample, sequenced in a study of blood T cells in healthy people across ages. The second PCR ran about 7 to 12 cycles with a sample-barcoded 5' primer and J-beta primers. TCRdb independently ran MiXCR on the 5' RACE reads; one entry per CDR3 protein. Among 780,000 or so distinct CDR3 sequences, 56% were seen once, and the ten largest hold about a quarter. Sequencing was done on a sample of blood. The receptors here all came from a middle-aged man in good health.

This clonotype was counted only a few times. The rearrangement links TRBV29-1 to TRBJ2-1, with D unresolved. The germline gives CDR1 SQVTM, CDR2 ANQGSEA. V lost 7 bases and J lost 2, with 15 bases in between. This CDR3 is 14 amino acids long. The CDR3 protein is CSGGRSGTYNEQFF. CDR3 in DNA: TGCAGCGGGGGTCGGTCGGGTACCTACAATGAGCAGTTCTTC.

V and J are TRBV20-1 and TRBJ2-7, with 13 positions matching TRBD2. This CDR3 is built from 15 residues. Germline lookup yields CDR1 DFQATT and CDR2 SNEGSKA (reference sequence). Trimming took 3 bases from V and 6 from J; bases not matched to a gene: 8. CDR3 DNA sequence: TGCAGTGCTAGCGGACTAGCGGGAGTACAAGGCGAGCAGTACTTC. Amino acids: CSASGLAGVQGEQYF.

The V call is TRBV29-1, the J call TRBJ2-2; weak D call: TRBD1 (6 bases). The CDR3 spans 14 residues. V lost 4 bases and J 3 bases, leaving 12 bases between the germline ends. The V gene's germline CDR1 is SQVTM and CDR2 ANQGSEA. Here the CDR3 reads CSVGGPGDTGELFF. The CDR3 region has the DNA TGCAGCGTTGGAGGACCAGGGGACACCGGGGAGCTGTTTTTT.

The chain uses TRBV27 and TRBJ2-4; 8 positions match TRBD1. Gene TRBJ2-7 matches the end of the DNA better, so the J call may be wrong. CDR1 is MNHEY and CDR2 is SMNVEV in the germline V gene (reference sequence). The CDR3 consists of 18 residues. This CDR3 is CASSDGTGFLFSRDEQYF. DNA for the CDR3: TGTGCCAGCAGTGACGGGACAGGTTTTTTGTTTAGTCGGGACGAGCAGTACTTC.